The rows below give T cell receptor beta chains drawn from one sample of a study of blood T cell repertoires in COVID-19. Data came from immunoSEQ multiplex PCR; TCRdb stores just in-frame clones and leaves some out. The data contain some 45,000 clones, approximately 86% of them singletons. Sequenced: peripheral blood. These receptors all come from a woman older than 75 with acute or convalescent COVID-19. Both conserved end residues are part of each CDR3. A D gene is named only where the DNA matches it firmly. Size is omitted from some rows. Given values are once, few, many or a class for expanded clones.

V: TRBV10-3; length: 18; size: -; D: TRBD2; J: TRBJ2-7; DNA: TGTGCCATCAGTGAGTCGAGACGTGGGGGGAGGGCCCCCTACGAGCAGTACTTC; CDR3: CAISESRRGGRAPYEQYF
V: TRBV10-3; length: 14; size: -; D: -; J: TRBJ1-3; DNA: TGTGCCATCGGCCAGGGTGGTAATGGAAACACCATATATTTT; CDR3: CAIGQGGNGNTIYF
V: TRBV6-6; length: 13; size: -; D: TRBD2; J: TRBJ2-2; DNA: TGTGCCAGCCAGCTAGCGGGGACCGGGGAGCTGTTTTTT; CDR3: CASQLAGTGELFF
V: TRBV4-2; length: 17; size: -; D: -; J: TRBJ2-7; DNA: TGTGCCAGCAGCCAAGATGGGCCCGACAGGAGCTCCTACGAGCAGTACTTC; CDR3: CASSQDGPDRSSYEQYF
V: TRBV5-1; length: 14; size: -; D: TRBD2; J: TRBJ2-7; DNA: TGCGCCAGCAGCTTGGGCGGGAGTAACTACGAGCAGTACTTC; CDR3: CASSLGGSNYEQYF
V: TRBV2; length: 13; size: -; D: -; J: TRBJ2-7; DNA: TGTGCCAGCAGGGGGACACTAACCTACGAGCAGTACTTC; CDR3: CASRGTLTYEQYF
V: TRBV3-1/TRBV3-2; length: 13; size: -; D: TRBD2; J: TRBJ2-1; DNA: TGTGCCAGTACGACTAGCATGTACAATGAGCAGTTCTTC; CDR3: CASTTSMYNEQFF
V: TRBV30; length: 14; size: few; D: -; J: TRBJ2-7; DNA: TGTGCCTGGAGCAACCCTCCCCTCCGGGGCGAGCAGTACTTC; CDR3: CAWSNPPLRGEQYF
V: TRBV9; length: 15; size: -; D: TRBD1; J: TRBJ1-1; DNA: TGTGCCAGCAACAGGGACAGCTCGGTGAACACTGAAGCTTTCTTT; CDR3: CASNRDSSVNTEAFF
V: TRBV18; length: 15; size: -; D: -; J: TRBJ2-3; DNA: TGTGCCAGCTCACCCCAGCGCGTCGGTGCAGATACGCAGTATTTT; CDR3: CASSPQRVGADTQYF
V: TRBV19; length: 14; size: few; D: -; J: TRBJ2-7; DNA: TGTGCCAGTAGTAGCCCTGGTAGCTCCTACGAGCAGTACTTC; CDR3: CASSSPGSSYEQYF
V: TRBV28; length: 13; size: -; D: -; J: TRBJ1-2; DNA: TGTGCCAGCGGGCCCCTCCGACAGTCTGGCTACACCTTC; CDR3: CASGPLRQSGYTF
V: TRBV12-5; length: 13; size: -; D: -; J: TRBJ1-1; DNA: TGTGCTAGTGAGCGAGGGGGAAGCGCTGAAGCTTTCTTT; CDR3: CASERGGSAEAFF
V: TRBV5-1; length: 16; size: -; D: TRBD2; J: TRBJ2-5; DNA: TGCGCCAGCCTCTCAGGGACTAGCGGGAGGGGAGAGACCCAGTACTTC; CDR3: CASLSGTSGRGETQYF
V: TRBV2; length: 15; size: -; D: -; J: TRBJ1-4; DNA: TGTGCCAGCAATATTTGGGACACGAGATTAGAAAAACTGTTTTTT; CDR3: CASNIWDTRLEKLFF
V: TRBV6-2/TRBV6-3; length: 14; size: -; D: -; J: TRBJ1-5; DNA: TGTGCCAGCAGCGATCCAGGGGGCAATCAGCCCCAGCATTTT; CDR3: CASSDPGGNQPQHF
V: TRBV9; length: 16; size: -; D: -; J: TRBJ2-2; DNA: TGTGCCAGCAGCGTCCTAGCGTCCCGGACCACCGGGGAGCTGTTTTTT; CDR3: CASSVLASRTTGELFF
V: TRBV5-1; length: 13; size: -; D: -; J: TRBJ1-2; DNA: TGCGCCAGCAGCCGCGACAGGTTGTATGGCTACACCTTC; CDR3: CASSRDRLYGYTF
V: TRBV19; length: 11; size: few; D: -; J: TRBJ1-1; DNA: TGTGCCAGTAGCGGGAGGACTGAAGCTTTCTTT; CDR3: CASSGRTEAFF
V: TRBV5-1; length: 15; size: -; D: -; J: TRBJ2-5; DNA: TGCGCCAGCAGCTTGGTATTTGGGCTCCAAGAGACCCAGTACTTC; CDR3: CASSLVFGLQETQYF
V: TRBV11-2; length: 17; size: -; D: TRBD2; J: TRBJ2-2; DNA: TGTGCCAGCAGCCGATGGATGGCGGGAGAACGGACCGGGGAGCTGTTTTTT; CDR3: CASSRWMAGERTGELFF
V: TRBV9; length: 17; size: -; D: TRBD2; J: TRBJ2-5; DNA: TGTGCCAGCAGCACCCGAAGCGGGAGGGACTACCAAGAGACCCAGTACTTC; CDR3: CASSTRSGRDYQETQYF
V: TRBV5-1; length: 16; size: -; D: TRBD2; J: TRBJ2-7; DNA: TGCGCCAGCAGCTTGGATCCAGGCGGGAGCTCCTACGAGCAGTACTTC; CDR3: CASSLDPGGSSYEQYF
V: TRBV5-1; length: 15; size: -; D: TRBD1; J: TRBJ2-3; DNA: TGCGCCAGCAGCTGGACAGGGGGCGAAGCAGATACGCAGTATTTT; CDR3: CASSWTGGEADTQYF
V: TRBV5-1; length: 16; size: -; D: -; J: TRBJ2-5; DNA: TGCGCCAGCAGCTTGCTAGCGAGTGGCCCGGGGGAGACCCAGTACTTC; CDR3: CASSLLASGPGETQYF
V: TRBV7-2; length: 15; size: -; D: -; J: TRBJ2-7; DNA: TGTGCCAGCAGCCCCCGGGGTAGAAACGGTTACGAGCAGTACTTC; CDR3: CASSPRGRNGYEQYF
V: TRBV3-1/TRBV3-2; length: 16; size: -; D: TRBD2; J: TRBJ2-5; DNA: TGTGCCAGCAGGCCCCCTTTAGCGGGAGACGGAGAGACCCAGTACTTC; CDR3: CASRPPLAGDGETQYF
V: TRBV5-1; length: 14; size: -; D: -; J: TRBJ2-2; DNA: TGCGCCAGCAGCTTGGGTGGAGACACCGGGGAGCTGTTTTTT; CDR3: CASSLGGDTGELFF
V: TRBV5-1; length: 18; size: -; D: TRBD1; J: TRBJ2-5; DNA: TGCGCCAGCAGCTTAATGCTTGGGACAGCTGGGTTTAGGGTGACCCAGTACTTC; CDR3: CASSLMLGTAGFRVTQYF
V: TRBV25-1; length: 15; size: -; D: TRBD2; J: TRBJ2-1; DNA: TGTGCCAGCAGTGAGGCTAGCGGGTTCTACAATGAGCAGTTCTTC; CDR3: CASSEASGFYNEQFF
V: TRBV6-4; length: 16; size: -; D: TRBD1; J: TRBJ1-5; DNA: TGTGCCAGCAGTGACCCGGGACAGGAGAATGATCAGCCCCAGCATTTT; CDR3: CASSDPGQENDQPQHF
V: TRBV5-1; length: 15; size: few; D: TRBD2; J: TRBJ2-1; DNA: TGCGCCAGCAGCTTGGGGACTAGCTCCTACAATGAGCAGTTCTTC; CDR3: CASSLGTSSYNEQFF
V: TRBV6-5; length: 13; size: -; D: -; J: TRBJ2-7; DNA: TGTGCCAGCAGTTCCGCGGGCTCCTACGAGCAGTACTTC; CDR3: CASSSAGSYEQYF
V: TRBV6-5; length: 14; size: -; D: TRBD2; J: TRBJ2-7; DNA: TGTGCCAGCAGCCGGACTAGCGGGAAATACGAGCAGTACTTC; CDR3: CASSRTSGKYEQYF